Reported below is one T cell receptor beta chain. Other nucleotide sequences in the sample specify the same CDR3. The V and J ends lost 2 bases and 4 bases, in that order; junction bases with no gene match: 5. The CDR3 is 14 amino acids. Germline CDR1 SGHVS, CDR2 FQNEAQ. This sample stems from a study of shared clonotypes between healthy human individuals. Produced via immunoSEQ multiplex PCR; TCRdb's table is partial and in-frame only. There are fewer than 2.5 million clones in the sample; roughly 93% occur only once, and 0.35% to 0.45% lies in the top ten. The sequenced sample was naive CD4+ T cells from PBMCs. Subset: CD45RA+ positively selected. The chain uses TRBV7-8 and TRBJ2-7; TRBD1 agrees at 7 bases. The sequence was collected from a man younger than 35 in good health. Some clones in this sample may be carry-over from other donors' samples. CDR3 amino acids: CASSLRQGIYEQYF. For the CDR3, the DNA is TGTGCCAGCAGCTTAAGACAGGGAATTTACGAGCAGTACTTC.